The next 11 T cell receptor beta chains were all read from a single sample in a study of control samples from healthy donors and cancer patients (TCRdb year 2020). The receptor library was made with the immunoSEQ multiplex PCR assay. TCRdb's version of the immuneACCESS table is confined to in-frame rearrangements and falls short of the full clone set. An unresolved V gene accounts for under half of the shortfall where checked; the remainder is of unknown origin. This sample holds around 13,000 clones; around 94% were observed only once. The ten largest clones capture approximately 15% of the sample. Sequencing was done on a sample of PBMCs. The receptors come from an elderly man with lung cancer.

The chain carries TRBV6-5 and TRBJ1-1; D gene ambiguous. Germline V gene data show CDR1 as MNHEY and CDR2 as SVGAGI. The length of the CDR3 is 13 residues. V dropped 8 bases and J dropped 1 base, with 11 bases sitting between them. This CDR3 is CASSPAGNTEAFF. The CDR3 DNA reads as TGTGCCAGCTCTCCGGCGGGGAACACTGAAGCTTTCTTT.

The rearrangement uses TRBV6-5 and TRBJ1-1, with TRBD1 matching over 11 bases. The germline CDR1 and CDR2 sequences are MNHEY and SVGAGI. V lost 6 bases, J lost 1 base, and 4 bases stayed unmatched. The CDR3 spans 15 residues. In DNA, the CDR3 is TGTGCCAGCAGGGACAGGGGGCGTGGGAACACTGAAGCTTTCTTT. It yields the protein CASRDRGRGNTEAFF.

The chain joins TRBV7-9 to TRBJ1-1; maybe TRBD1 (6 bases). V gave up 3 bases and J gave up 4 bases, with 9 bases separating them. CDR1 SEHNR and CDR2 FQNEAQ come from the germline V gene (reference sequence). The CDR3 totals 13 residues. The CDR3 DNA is TGTGCCAGCAGCTTTACAGGGTTCACTGAAGCTTTCTTT. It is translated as CASSFTGFTEAFF.

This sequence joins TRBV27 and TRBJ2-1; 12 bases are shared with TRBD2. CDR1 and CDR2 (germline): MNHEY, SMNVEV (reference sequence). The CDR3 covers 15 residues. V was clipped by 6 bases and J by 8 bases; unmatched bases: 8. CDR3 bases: TGTGCCAGCAGGCCGACTAGCGGGGGCCGGGATGAGCAGTTCTTC. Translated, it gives CASRPTSGGRDEQFF.

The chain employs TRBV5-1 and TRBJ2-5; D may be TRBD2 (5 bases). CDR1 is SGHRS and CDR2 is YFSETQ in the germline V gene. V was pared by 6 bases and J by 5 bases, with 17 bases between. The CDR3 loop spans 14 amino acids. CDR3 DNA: TGCGCCAGCACATTTAGACCTACGGGGGAGACCCAGTACTTC. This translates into CASTFRPTGETQYF.

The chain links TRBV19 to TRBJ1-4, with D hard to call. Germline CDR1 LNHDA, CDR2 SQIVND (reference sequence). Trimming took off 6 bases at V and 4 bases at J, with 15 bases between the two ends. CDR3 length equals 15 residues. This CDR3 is CASRPNGEINEKLFF. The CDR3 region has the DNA TGTGCCAGTAGGCCAAATGGGGAGATTAATGAAAAACTGTTTTTT.

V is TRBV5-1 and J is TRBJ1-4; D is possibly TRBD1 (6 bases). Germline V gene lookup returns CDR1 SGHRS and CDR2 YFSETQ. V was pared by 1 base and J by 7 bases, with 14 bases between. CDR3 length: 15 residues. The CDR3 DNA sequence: TGCGCCAGCAGCTTGAACTGGGGGCTTAGTGAAAAACTGTTTTTT. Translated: CASSLNWGLSEKLFF.

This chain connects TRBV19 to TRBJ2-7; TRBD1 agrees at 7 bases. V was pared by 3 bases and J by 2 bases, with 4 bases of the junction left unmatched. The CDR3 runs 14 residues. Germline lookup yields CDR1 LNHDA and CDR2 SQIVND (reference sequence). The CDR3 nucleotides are TGTGCCAGTAGTATCCGGCAGGGGGCCTACGAGCAGTACTTC. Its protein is CASSIRQGAYEQYF.

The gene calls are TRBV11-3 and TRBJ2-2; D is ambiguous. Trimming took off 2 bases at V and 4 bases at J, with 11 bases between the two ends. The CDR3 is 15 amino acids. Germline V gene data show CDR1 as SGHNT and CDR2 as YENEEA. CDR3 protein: CASSLLGRGTGELFF. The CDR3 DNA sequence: TGTGCCAGCAGCTTACTAGGGCGAGGCACCGGGGAGCTGTTTTTT.

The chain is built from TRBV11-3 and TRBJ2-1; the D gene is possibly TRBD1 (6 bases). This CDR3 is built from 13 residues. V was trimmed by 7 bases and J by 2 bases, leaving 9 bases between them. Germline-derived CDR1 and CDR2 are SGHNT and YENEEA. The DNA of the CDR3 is TGTGCCAGCACCCAGGGGACCTACAATGAGCAGTTCTTC. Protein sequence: CASTQGTYNEQFF.

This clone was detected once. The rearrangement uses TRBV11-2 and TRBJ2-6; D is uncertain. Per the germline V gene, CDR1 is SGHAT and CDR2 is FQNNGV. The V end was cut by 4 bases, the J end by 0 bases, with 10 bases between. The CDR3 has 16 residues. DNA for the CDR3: TGTGCCAGCAGCTACGCTTACTCCTCTGGGGCCAACGTCCTGACTTTC. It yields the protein CASSYAYSSGANVLTF. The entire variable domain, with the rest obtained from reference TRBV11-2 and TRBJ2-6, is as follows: EAGVAQSPRYKIIEKRQSVAFWCNPISGHATLYWYQQILGQGPKLLIQFQNNGVVDDSQLPKDRFSAERLKGVDSTLKIQPAKLEDSAVYLCASSYAYSSGANVLTFGAGSRLTVL.